This T cell receptor beta chain was sequenced in a study of identical twins. V lost 6 bases and J lost 6; bases outside the gene matches: 8. CDR3 length: 13 residues. Germline V gene data show CDR1 as DFQATT and CDR2 as SNEGSKA (reference sequence). TCRdb redid the calling of the 5' RACE reads with MiXCR, one entry per CDR3 protein. The repertoire consists of approximately 500,000 distinct CDR3 sequences, with roughly 24% occurring once and the leading ten covering around 3%. These data also formed part of another study, on T cells expressing NK-cell markers. That report notes: The TCR beta repertoires were obtained from sorted CD3+CD56+NKG2C+, CD3+CD56+NKG2C- and CD3+CD56-NKG2C+ T cells. Just one sequenced donor of eight was HCMV-seronegative, while seven were seropositive.

V gene TRBV20-1 combines with J gene TRBJ2-1; 7 bases are shared with TRBD2. This clonotype was obtained from a woman between 18 and 30 years old in good health. The sequencing input was CD4+ T cells sorted from blood. CDR3 sequence reads: CSAHQLASNEQFF. DNA of the CDR3: TGCAGTGCCCACCAACTAGCGTCCAATGAGCAGTTCTTC.